Below are 32 T cell receptor beta chains sequenced from a single sample in a study of PD-1 blockade in classical Hodgkin lymphoma. Some clones are missing from TCRdb's copy, which holds only in-frame ones; the method was immunoSEQ multiplex PCR. The sample carries 25,000 to 35,000 clones, around 84% recorded once. Noted time point: cycle 4 day 1 (C4D1), after more than 5 weeks of nivolumab. Relapse after autologous stem cell transplantation occurred in every patient, and brentuximab vedotin exposure varied. Isolation of CD4+ T cells from thawed PBMCs was performed by magnetic negative selection. Sequencing used CD4+ T cells from blood, obtained before the fourth cycle of nivolumab. Source of these receptors: a human donor with classical Hodgkin lymphoma.

This clone was counted a few times. V usage is TRBV27 and J usage is TRBJ2-6; D ambiguous. Germline lookup yields CDR1 MNHEY and CDR2 SMNVEV (reference sequence). CDR3 size: 15 residues. Trimming pared 4 bases from V and 2 bases from J, leaving 9 bases between. The CDR3 reads CASSSPLPGANVLTF. The CDR3 DNA is TGTGCCAGCAGTTCGCCGTTGCCTGGGGCCAACGTCCTGACTTTC.

The genes are TRBV28 and TRBJ1-2; D might be TRBD1 (5 bases). V lost 6 bases, J lost 8 bases, and 16 bases lay in between. Germline CDR1 and CDR2: MDHEN and SYDVKM. The length of the CDR3 is 13 residues. The CDR3 sequence: CASRPTAVEGYTF. CDR3 nucleotides: TGTGCCAGCAGACCGACAGCCGTAGAGGGCTACACCTTC.

Points on this clone: Other nucleotide sequences in the sample specify the same CDR3. This CDR3 is CASSEASILGTGGYEQYF. DNA for the CDR3: TGTGCCAGCAGTGAAGCCTCAATCCTCGGGACAGGAGGCTATGAGCAGTACTTC. The rearrangement uses TRBV2 and TRBJ2-7; 8 bases fit TRBD1. The V segment lost 0 bases and the J segment 7 bases; nucleotides outside the gene matches: 17. CDR3 length: 18 residues. CDR1 and CDR2 (germline): SNHLY, FYNNEI.

The rearrangement links TRBV7-6 to TRBJ2-7; TRBD2 matches at 12 bases. The germline V gene has CDR1 SGHVS and CDR2 FNYEAQ. The CDR3 consists of 16 residues. V dropped 1 base and J dropped 7; count of bases not matched to a gene: 8. CDR3 nucleotides: TGTGCCAGCAGCTTAGATGATCTAGCGGGGGGGAGGGAGCAGTACTTC. Encoded protein: CASSLDDLAGGREQYF.

This clone occurred a few times. As DNA, the CDR3 is TGTGCCAGCAGCTTAGAAAGGGACACGGGCTACACCTTC. Its translation: CASSLERDTGYTF. The chain is built from TRBV11-2 and TRBJ1-2, with D possibly being TRBD1 (6 bases). The CDR3 has 13 residues. Germline CDR1 reads SGHAT; CDR2 reads FQNNGV. V lost 0 bases, J lost 8 bases, and 10 bases lay in between.

The chain carries TRBV7-9 and TRBJ1-3; D is unresolved. This CDR3 comprises 18 residues. Germline lookup yields CDR1 SEHNR and CDR2 FQNEAQ (reference sequence). The ends were cut back, 4 bases at V and 0 bases at J, with 19 bases in the middle. CDR3: CASSSTLPGQLSGNTIYF. In DNA form, the CDR3 reads TGTGCCAGCAGCTCTACGCTTCCCGGGCAACTCTCTGGAAACACCATATATTTT.

The V and J genes are TRBV28 and TRBJ1-4; D is perhaps TRBD1 (6 bases). The CDR3 length is 13 residues. Germline-derived CDR1 and CDR2 are MDHEN and SYDVKM. Trimming shortened V by 4 bases and J by 7 bases, and 10 bases separated the two germline ends. For the CDR3, the DNA is TGTGCCAGCAGTTCACAGGGTTCTGAAAAACTGTTTTTT. Translated: CASSSQGSEKLFF.

CDR3 sequence reads: CAWSTVGGETQYF. CDR3 coding DNA: TGTGCCTGGAGTACGGTGGGCGGAGAGACCCAGTACTTC. This chain uses TRBV30 with TRBJ2-5; no definite D call. Trimming took 2 bases from V and 4 from J, leaving 11 bases between them. The CDR3 totals 13 residues. CDR1 and CDR2 (germline): GTSNPN, SVGIG (reference sequence).

This chain connects TRBV5-6 to TRBJ2-7; D remains unclear. Germline CDR1 is SGHDT and CDR2 is YYEEEE. The CDR3 sequence is 14 residues long. The V end was cut by 3 bases, the J end by 0 bases, with 10 bases between. CDR3 region: CASSSSMGSYEQYF. The CDR3 DNA reads as TGTGCCAGCAGCTCGTCGATGGGCTCCTACGAGCAGTACTTC.

The chain uses TRBV9 and TRBJ1-3, with D maybe TRBD1 (5 bases). This CDR3 comprises 17 residues. Germline loops: CDR1 SGDLS, CDR2 YYNGEE. Trimming left V 0 bases short and J 1 base short, with 14 bases between. The CDR3 DNA is TGTGCCAGCAGCGTAGATCTGGGACGGACTTCTGGAAACACCATATATTTT. Encoded protein: CASSVDLGRTSGNTIYF. Looking up the rest from reference TRBV9 and TRBJ1-3 gives the full variable domain: DSGVTQTPKHLITATGQRVTLRCSPRSGDLSVYWYQQSLDQGLQFLIQYYNGEERAKGNILERFSAQQFPDLHSELNLSSLELGDSALYFCASSVDLGRTSGNTIYFGEGSWLTVV.

This sequence joins TRBV5-4 and TRBJ1-6; weak D call: TRBD1 (6 bases). The CDR3 loop spans 17 amino acids. Trimming cost V 0 bases and J 10 bases, with 20 bases left between them. Germline V CDR1 and CDR2: SGHNT, YYREEE (reference sequence). Here the CDR3 reads CASSLGTGTKVGSPLHF. CDR3 in DNA: TGTGCCAGCAGCTTGGGAACCGGGACAAAAGTCGGCTCACCCCTCCACTTT.

This chain uses TRBV6-5 with TRBJ1-3; no clear D gene. The length of the CDR3 is 13 residues. Germline assignment: CDR1 MNHEY and CDR2 SVGAGI. V dropped 4 bases and J dropped 0 bases, with 4 bases sitting between them. CDR3 protein: CASSLLSGNTIYF. The CDR3 coding sequence is TGTGCCAGCAGTTTGCTCTCTGGAAACACCATATATTTT.

This chain joins TRBV18 and TRBJ2-7; D may correspond to TRBD1 or TRBD2 (5 bases each). The germline V gene encodes CDR1 KGHSH and CDR2 LQKENI. The ends were cut back, 3 bases at V and 0 bases at J, with 12 bases in the middle. The CDR3 length is 15 residues. CDR3 bases: TGTGCCAGCTCACCGGGGGACGGCAGCTCCTACGAGCAGTACTTC. It is translated as CASSPGDGSSYEQYF.

The V gene is TRBV7-2, the J gene TRBJ2-5; D perhaps matches TRBD1 (6 bases). The length of the CDR3 is 15 residues. In germline, CDR1 is SGHTA, CDR2 FQGNSA. V was shortened by 0 bases and J by 1 base, with 9 bases between the two germline ends. This CDR3 is CASSLALDSQETQYF. In DNA, the CDR3 is TGTGCCAGCAGCTTAGCTTTGGACAGCCAAGAGACCCAGTACTTC.

This chain uses TRBV9 with TRBJ2-7, with D perhaps assigned TRBD1 or TRBD2 (5 bases each). The V end lost 4 bases, the J end lost 2 bases, and 13 bases lay between the germline ends. Per germline, CDR1 SGDLS and CDR2 YYNGEE. There are 14 residues in the CDR3. The CDR3 nucleotides read TGTGCCAGCAGCCTGGGGACGGATACCTACGAGCAGTACTTC. It is translated as CASSLGTDTYEQYF.

The chain is built from TRBV11-2 and TRBJ1-4, with D maybe TRBD1 (5 bases). The germline V gene has CDR1 SGHAT and CDR2 FQNNGV. The CDR3 is 15 amino acids. V was trimmed by 1 base and J by 3 bases, leaving 9 bases between them. The CDR3 loop is CASSLGGISNEKLFF. CDR3 bases: TGTGCCAGCAGCTTAGGGGGGATCTCTAATGAAAAACTGTTTTTT. The whole variable domain, filled in from reference TRBV11-2 and TRBJ1-4, reads EAGVAQSPRYKIIEKRQSVAFWCNPISGHATLYWYQQILGQGPKLLIQFQNNGVVDDSQLPKDRFSAERLKGVDSTLKIQPAKLEDSAVYLCASSLGGISNEKLFFGSGTQLSVL.

This rearrangement joins TRBV7-9 to TRBJ1-4, with D possibly being TRBD1 (5 bases). Trimming stripped 2 bases from V and 12 bases from J, with 16 bases between. This CDR3 spans 14 amino acids. Germline V gene sequence: CDR1 SEHNR, CDR2 FQNEAQ (reference sequence). The CDR3 loop reads CASSLRDRPGELFF. CDR3 in DNA: TGTGCCAGCAGCTTAAGGGACCGACCGGGGGAACTGTTTTTT.

V gene TRBV5-1 combines with J gene TRBJ2-3; TRBD1 matches 10 bases. The CDR3 spans 17 residues. V was clipped by 4 bases and J by 6 bases; unmatched bases: 14. Germline loops: CDR1 SGHRS, CDR2 YFSETQ. In DNA, the CDR3 is TGCGCCAGCAGCCCTAATCTTGACAGGGGGCTGGGGGATACGCAGTATTTT. Residues: CASSPNLDRGLGDTQYF.

The chain links TRBV5-1 to TRBJ2-2; D is perhaps TRBD1 or TRBD2 (5 bases each). CDR1 is SGHRS, CDR2 YFSETQ, per germline. Trimming pared 4 bases from V and 4 bases from J, leaving 14 bases between. The CDR3 has 15 amino acids. CDR3 residues: CASSVHGASTGELFF. For the CDR3, the DNA is TGCGCCAGCAGCGTCCACGGGGCTAGCACCGGGGAGCTGTTTTTT.

The rearrangement links TRBV7-6 to TRBJ2-2, with TRBD2 identical over 10 bases. The CDR3 spans 14 residues. With V trimmed by 2 bases and J by 8 bases, 2 bases remained unmatched. Per germline, CDR1 SGHVS and CDR2 FNYEAQ. This CDR3 is CASSLILAGGELFF. CDR3 DNA: TGTGCCAGCAGCTTAATACTAGCGGGAGGGGAGCTGTTTTTT.

This clone was detected a few times. The chain carries TRBV2 and TRBJ2-7; D ambiguous. Per germline, CDR1 SNHLY and CDR2 FYNNEI. The CDR3 contains 13 residues. V was cut by 10 bases and J by 6 bases, with 19 bases left in between. CDR3 protein: CATTLRQIGEQYF. In DNA, the CDR3 is TGTGCCACCACCCTCAGACAAATCGGCGAGCAGTACTTC.

The chain carries TRBV6-5 and TRBJ2-7; D ambiguous. V lost 4 bases and J lost 2, with 9 bases in between. CDR1 MNHEY and CDR2 SVGAGI come from the germline V gene. The length of the CDR3 is 13 residues. CDR3 coding DNA: TGTGCCAGCAGTTGGACGGGCCCCTACGAGCAGTACTTC. This sequence encodes CASSWTGPYEQYF.

The rearrangement links TRBV6-1 to TRBJ1-4; D may be TRBD1 (5 bases). Between the trimmed V and J ends, which lost 11 bases and 8 bases, there was a span of 15 bases. CDR1 and CDR2 (germline): MNHNS, SASEGT. The CDR3 is 12 amino acids. CDR3 in amino acids: CALGSQGEKLFF. The CDR3 nucleotides are TGTGCCCTGGGAAGTCAGGGCGAAAAACTGTTTTTT.

The chain is built from TRBV6-1 and TRBJ1-1; D unresolved. The V gene lost 3 bases and the J gene lost 0 bases, with 11 bases spanning the gap. Germline V gene sequence: CDR1 MNHNS, CDR2 SASEGT. CDR3 size: 15 residues. This chain's CDR3 is CASSDRSGMNTEAFF. CDR3 bases: TGTGCCAGCAGTGACAGAAGCGGAATGAACACTGAAGCTTTCTTT.

This chain connects TRBV5-1 to TRBJ1-4; no firm D call. Trimming took off 0 bases at V and 6 bases at J, with 12 bases between the two ends. This CDR3 comprises 15 residues. Germline V gives CDR1 SGHRS, CDR2 YFSETQ. Written as DNA, the CDR3 is TGCGCCAGCAGCTTGGTGGCAGGTTCGGATGAAAAACTGTTTTTT. This encodes CASSLVAGSDEKLFF.

V gene TRBV6-5 combines with J gene TRBJ1-6; possibly TRBD1 for D (5 bases). CDR3 length: 14 residues. Trimming took 7 bases from V and 3 from J, leaving 10 bases between them. Germline CDR1 and CDR2: MNHEY and SVGAGI. CDR3 in DNA: TGTGCCAGCACGGAGACAGTCTATAATTCACCCCTCCACTTT. It yields the protein CASTETVYNSPLHF.

The J gene is TRBJ2-7, the V gene TRBV5-1; D unresolved. The germline V gene encodes CDR1 SGHRS and CDR2 YFSETQ. The CDR3 length is 15 residues. V lost 2 bases, J lost 0 bases, and 12 bases lay in between. The CDR3 loop reads CASSFWTANSYEQYF. The CDR3 DNA follows: TGCGCCAGCAGCTTCTGGACGGCTAACTCCTACGAGCAGTACTTC.

This clone was found once. V is TRBV7-2 and J is TRBJ1-1; D uncertain. Germline CDR1 reads SGHTA; CDR2 reads FQGNSA. V was trimmed by 3 bases and J by 3 bases, leaving 5 bases between them. The CDR3 runs 12 residues. As DNA, the CDR3 is TGTGCCAGCAGCTTTGGGGACACTGAAGCTTTCTTT. Residues: CASSFGDTEAFF.

CDR3 in amino acids: CASSLGQGRNYEQYF. CDR3 bases: TGTGCCAGCAGCTTAGGACAGGGACGAAACTACGAGCAGTACTTC. The rearrangement joins TRBV7-9 to TRBJ2-7; 7 positions agree with TRBD1. Germline trimming cut 1 base from V and 3 bases from J; bases unmatched to any gene: 6. Germline V CDR1 and CDR2: SEHNR, FQNEAQ (reference sequence). CDR3 length: 15 residues.

The CDR3 here is CASSLNLAGGLNEQFF. Written as DNA, the CDR3 is TGTGCCAGCAGTTTAAACCTGGCGGGGGGGCTCAATGAGCAGTTCTTC. This rearrangement joins TRBV27 to TRBJ2-1; TRBD2 aligns across 9 bases. The V gene's germline CDR1 is MNHEY and CDR2 SMNVEV (reference sequence). V lost 2 bases and J lost 6; bases outside the gene matches: 8. The CDR3 runs to 16 residues.

This sequence joins TRBV2 and TRBJ2-2, with 7 bases that match TRBD1. The trim removed 6 bases at V and 1 base at J, leaving 5 bases unmatched. The germline gives CDR1 SNHLY, CDR2 FYNNEI. CDR3 size: 15 residues. CDR3: CASRSDRVNTGELFF. CDR3 in DNA: TGTGCCAGCAGATCAGACAGGGTGAACACCGGGGAGCTGTTTTTT. Variable domain in full (rest from reference TRBV2 and TRBJ2-2): EPEVTQTPSHQVTQMGQEVILRCVPISNHLYFYWYRQILGQKVEFLVSFYNNEISEKSEIFDDQFSVERPDGSNFTLKIRSTKLEDSAMYFCASRSDRVNTGELFFGEGSRLTVL.

The chain couples TRBV10-3 to TRBJ2-5; D is undetermined. The CDR3 is 13 amino acids. Germline loops: CDR1 ENHRY, CDR2 SYGVKD. V was trimmed by 2 bases and J by 2 bases, leaving 6 bases between them. The CDR3 DNA follows: TGTGCCATCAGTGAGGAACGGCAAGAGACCCAGTACTTC. The encoded protein is CAISEERQETQYF.